This T cell receptor (beta chain) is drawn from a study of blood T cell repertoires in COVID-19. CDR1 and CDR2 from the germline V gene are LNHDA and SQIVND (reference sequence). This CDR3 has 12 amino acids. The ends were cut back, 7 bases at V and 5 bases at J, with 11 bases in the middle. The sample holds many counts of this clone. As processed by the authors: Amplifying reference gene primers gave estimates of nucleated cell counts. The data were produced by immunoSEQ multiplex PCR, yet TCRdb's version contains in-frame clones alone and is incomplete. That table supplies the V and J calls and clone size; D and trimming were determined from the DNA. The data show about 170,000 clones, approximately 85% seen once.

The rearrangement links TRBV19 to TRBJ1-1; the D is unclear. The receptor's source is an elderly man with COVID-19, enrolled during active disease. The specimen sequenced was peripheral blood. The CDR3 sequence: CASTGGRTEAFF. CDR3 bases: TGTGCCAGTACCGGTGGGAGGACTGAAGCTTTCTTT.